Described below is a single T cell receptor (beta chain) sequence and its context. Its cognate antigen is unknown. V trimming: 6 bases; J trimming: 7 bases; junction bases outside the gene matches: 12. Germline V CDR1 and CDR2: KGHSH, LQKENI. CDR3 length: 16 residues. This sample is drawn from a study of blood T cells in healthy people across ages. Study-level background: Template switching retrieved approximately one barcoded beta molecule for each two T cells. General study findings and limits: Observed TCR beta diversity showed a strong correlation with the percentage of naive T cells as measured by flow cytometry.

A second PCR, run for about 6 to 11 cycles, used a sample-barcoded 5' primer plus a J-beta primer mix. Each CDR3 protein is one row after TCRdb ran MiXCR on the 5' RACE reads. The table records 720,000 or so distinct CDR3 sequences, over 40% of them present only once. The sample consisted of blood. The clonotype originates from an elderly man in good health. This chain joins TRBV18 and TRBJ2-1, with TRBD1 matching 10 bases. CDR3 amino acids: CASSPGDRGDFNEQFF. The CDR3 DNA reads TGTGCCAGCTCGCCAGGGGACAGGGGTGATTTTAATGAGCAGTTCTTC.